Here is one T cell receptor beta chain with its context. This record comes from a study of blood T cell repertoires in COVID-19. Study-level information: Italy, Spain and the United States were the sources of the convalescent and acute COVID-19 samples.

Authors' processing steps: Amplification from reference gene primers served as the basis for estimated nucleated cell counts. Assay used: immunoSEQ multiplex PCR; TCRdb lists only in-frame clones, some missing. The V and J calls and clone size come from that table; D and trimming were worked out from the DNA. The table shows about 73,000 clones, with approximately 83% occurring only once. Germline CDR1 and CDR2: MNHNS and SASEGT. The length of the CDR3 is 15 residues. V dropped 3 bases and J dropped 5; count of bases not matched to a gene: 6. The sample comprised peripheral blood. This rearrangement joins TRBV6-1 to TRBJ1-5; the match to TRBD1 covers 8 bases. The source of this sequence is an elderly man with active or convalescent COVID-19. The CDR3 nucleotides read TGTGCCAGCAGTGAGGAACGACAGGGGTATCAGCCCCAGCATTTT. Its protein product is CASSEERQGYQPQHF.